This T cell receptor beta chain was sequenced in a study of response to subunit inactivated influenza vaccine. This clonotype was observed a few times. The antigen is unknown. V gave up 6 bases and J gave up 3 bases; unmatched junction bases: 9. The CDR3 loop spans 17 amino acids. CDR1 is MDHEN and CDR2 is SYDVKM in the germline V gene. Study-wide results and limits: The study's authors posited that every seasonal influenza vaccination enlists few new T cells.

MiXCR, applied by TCRdb to the RT-PCR reads, yields one record per CDR3 protein. The sample has under 200,000 distinct CDR3 sequences, around a tenth seen once. This TCR derives from a man aged 50 to 69 who received an inactivated influenza vaccine. The source material was CD8+ T cells sorted from PBMCs, sampled less than 30 months after vaccination. V and J are TRBV28 and TRBJ1-5; 12 nucleotides line up with TRBD1. Here the CDR3 reads CASSPPGQGAFNQPQHF. The CDR3 region has the DNA TGTGCCAGCAGCCCCCCGGGACAGGGGGCCTTCAATCAGCCCCAGCATTTT.